Shown below are 27 T cell receptor beta chains from a single sample sequenced in a study of blood T cell repertoires in COVID-19. TCRdb's copy holds only in-frame clones and misses some; the assay was immunoSEQ multiplex PCR. Of more than 200,000 clones in the sample, 80% to 90% were seen once. Material for sequencing was peripheral blood. Receptors originate from a man older than 75 with acute or convalescent COVID-19.

The V call is TRBV4-2, the J call TRBJ1-4; 7 positions agree with TRBD1. This CDR3 region has 14 residues. Germline CDR1 LGHNA, CDR2 YNFKEQ. J lost 4 bases, V lost 4 bases, and 3 bases had no gene match. This CDR3 reads CASSLGTVNEKLFF. CDR3 nucleotides: TGTGCCAGCAGCCTGGGGACAGTTAATGAAAAACTGTTTTTT.

CDR3: CASSLAGRGDTQYF. The CDR3, as DNA: TGTGCCAGCAGCTTAGCGGGGAGGGGAGATACGCAGTATTTT. The chain recombines TRBV7-9 with TRBJ2-3; 7 bases are shared with TRBD2. CDR1 is SEHNR and CDR2 is FQNEAQ in the germline V gene (reference sequence). This CDR3 has 14 residues. Trimming cost V 0 bases and J 5 bases; bases outside gene matches: 2. The full variable domain, its missing parts supplied by reference TRBV7-9 and TRBJ2-3, is DTGVSQNPRHKITKRGQNVTFRCDPISEHNRLYWYRQTLGQGPEFLTYFQNEAQLEKSRLLSDRFSAERPKGSFSTLEIQRTEQGDSAMYLCASSLAGRGDTQYFGPGTRLTVL.

This chain uses TRBV7-9 with TRBJ2-3; D unclear. The ends were cut back, 5 bases at V and 2 bases at J, with 14 bases in the middle. The CDR3 extends over 15 amino acids. Germline assignment: CDR1 SEHNR and CDR2 FQNEAQ (reference sequence). The CDR3 region has the DNA TGTGCCAGCAGCCCCCGTTCCTTGGCCACAGATACGCAGTATTTT. Protein product: CASSPRSLATDTQYF.

In the case of this clone: The same CDR3 can be traced to other DNA sequences in this sample. The rearrangement joins TRBV29-1 to TRBJ2-5, with 10 bases aligning to TRBD1. Germline V gives CDR1 SQVTM, CDR2 ANQGSEA. The CDR3 is 13 amino acids. J lost 3 bases, V lost 6 bases, and 4 bases had no gene match. CDR3 region: CSVSGTGEETQYF. The CDR3 DNA reads TGCAGCGTATCCGGGACAGGGGAAGAGACCCAGTACTTC.

The chain recombines TRBV6-2 or TRBV6-3 with TRBJ1-1, with 8 bases matching TRBD1. This CDR3 is 14 amino acids long. V gave up 6 bases and J gave up 1 base; unmatched junction bases: 4. Germline V gene data show CDR1 as MNHEY and CDR2 as SVGEGT. DNA for the CDR3: TGTGCCAGCAGCAAAGACAGGGGGAACACTGAAGCTTTCTTT. This translates into CASSKDRGNTEAFF.

CDR3 nucleotides: TGCAGCGTTGCTTACTCGGACAGAGAGTACGAGCAGTACTTC. It specifies CSVAYSDREYEQYF. The chain is built from TRBV29-1 and TRBJ2-7; D may be TRBD1 (6 bases). This CDR3 is built from 14 residues. The V and J ends lost 4 bases and 4 bases respectively, with 17 bases between them. Per germline, CDR1 SQVTM and CDR2 ANQGSEA.

The rearrangement uses TRBV5-6 and TRBJ2-7; possible D gene TRBD2, 6 bases. This CDR3 comprises 12 residues. Trimming took 6 bases from V and 3 from J, leaving 10 bases between them. CDR1 and CDR2 from the germline V gene are SGHDT and YYEEEE. The CDR3 nucleotides are TGTGCCAGCACCCTGGGGGGCTACGAGCAGTACTTC. Translation gives CASTLGGYEQYF. Drawing the rest from reference TRBV5-6 and TRBJ2-7, the complete variable domain is DAGVTQSPTHLIKTRGQQVTLRCSPKSGHDTVSWYQQALGQGPQFIFQYYEEEERQRGNFPDRFSGHQFPNYSSELNVNALLLGDSALYLCASTLGGYEQYFGPGTRLTVT.

The chain couples TRBV7-8 to TRBJ1-1; D unclear. Trimming cost V 3 bases and J 1 base, with 6 bases left between them. Germline-derived CDR1 and CDR2 are SGHVS and FQNEAQ. This CDR3 is built from 13 residues. The DNA of the CDR3 is TGTGCCAGCAGCTTCGGAGAGAACACTGAAGCTTTCTTT. Translating it yields CASSFGENTEAFF. Complete variable domain (other parts from reference TRBV7-8 and TRBJ1-1): GAGVSQSPRYKVAKRGQDVALRCDPISGHVSLFWYQQALGQGPEFLTYFQNEAQLDKSGLPSDRFFAERPEGSVSTLKIQRTQQEDSAVYLCASSFGENTEAFFGQGTRLTVV.

The chain uses TRBV6-2 or TRBV6-3 and TRBJ2-2; 9 positions match TRBD1. Germline values: CDR1 MNHEY, CDR2 SVGEGT. V shed 0 bases and J 1 base; nucleotides not matched to a gene: 3. This CDR3 is 17 amino acids long. Written as DNA, the CDR3 is TGTGCCAGCAGTTACTCAAAGACAGGGGGGAACACCGGGGAGCTGTTTTTT. It specifies CASSYSKTGGNTGELFF.

The rearrangement links TRBV7-2 to TRBJ1-2; the D gene is possibly TRBD1 (5 bases). Germline lookup yields CDR1 SGHTA and CDR2 FQGNSA. Trimming removed 1 base from V and 5 bases from J, with 14 bases in between. CDR3 length: 15 residues. The CDR3 DNA sequence: TGTGCCAGCAGCTTAGAGCGGGGCGCAGATTATGGCTACACCTTC. Translation: CASSLERGADYGYTF.

This chain connects TRBV21-1 to TRBJ2-7; the table calls TRBD2, which could not be checked here. TRBV21-1 is a recognized pseudogene. The CDR3 contains 11 residues. The CDR3 spells CASGREGEQYF. The CDR3 nucleotides read TGTGCCAGCGGAAGGGAGGGAGAGCAGTACTTC.

The chain couples TRBV4-3 to TRBJ1-1; maybe TRBD1 (5 bases). Germline lookup yields CDR1 LGHNA and CDR2 YSLEER. The CDR3 consists of 14 residues. Between the trimmed V and J ends, which lost 2 bases and 3 bases, there was a span of 10 bases. CDR3 nucleotides: TGCGCCAGCAGCCAACAGGGTCGGTACACTGAAGCTTTCTTT. It encodes CASSQQGRYTEAFF.

The rearrangement links TRBV7-9 to TRBJ1-2, with D possibly TRBD1 on 6 matching bases. The CDR3 is 17 residues long. Germline CDR1 is SEHNR and CDR2 is FQNEAQ (reference sequence). Trimming removed 4 bases at V and 0 bases at J, with 18 bases between. Here the CDR3 reads CASSSWTVASTNYGYTF. The CDR3 nucleotides are TGTGCCAGCAGCTCATGGACAGTAGCTTCTACTAACTATGGCTACACCTTC. Full variable domain (rest looked up from reference TRBV7-9 and TRBJ1-2): DTGVSQNPRHKITKRGQNVTFRCDPISEHNRLYWYRQTLGQGPEFLTYFQNEAQLEKSRLLSDRFSAERPKGSFSTLEIQRTEQGDSAMYLCASSSWTVASTNYGYTFGSGTRLTVV.

The chain carries TRBV19 and TRBJ2-2; weak D call: TRBD1 (6 bases). V was trimmed by 7 bases and J by 2 bases, leaving 11 bases between them. The CDR3 has 14 residues. Germline CDR1 reads LNHDA; CDR2 reads SQIVND (reference sequence). In DNA, the CDR3 is TGTGCCAGTAATCAGGACAGAAACACCGGGGAGCTGTTTTTT. Translation: CASNQDRNTGELFF. Drawing the rest from reference TRBV19 and TRBJ2-2, the complete variable domain is DGGITQSPKYLFRKEGQNVTLSCEQNLNHDAMYWYRQDPGQGLRLIYYSQIVNDFQKGDIAEGYSVSREKKESFPLTVTSAQKNPTAFYLCASNQDRNTGELFFGEGSRLTVL.

This clone has just a few counts. The V call is TRBV3-1 (or the pseudogene TRBV3-2), the J call TRBJ1-5; 7 bases map to TRBD1. Trimming cost V 10 bases and J 7 bases; bases outside gene matches: 10. Germline V gene sequence: CDR1 LGHDT, CDR2 YNNKEL (reference sequence). The CDR3 totals 13 residues. The chain's CDR3 is CATSNRGKQPQHF. In nucleotides, the CDR3 is TGTGCCACCTCAAACAGGGGAAAGCAGCCCCAGCATTTT.

The V call is TRBV3-1 (or the pseudogene TRBV3-2), the J call TRBJ1-1; D possibly corresponds to TRBD1 (5 bases). CDR1 and CDR2 from the germline V gene are LGHDT and YNNKEL (reference sequence). V was pared by 3 bases and J by 4 bases, with 12 bases between. This CDR3 is built from 14 residues. CDR3 nucleotides: TGTGCCAGCAGCCACAACCCCAGGGTCACTGAAGCTTTCTTT. It yields the protein CASSHNPRVTEAFF.

The chain couples TRBV7-2 to TRBJ1-2, with D possibly matching TRBD1 (5 bases). Trimming pared 5 bases from V and 2 bases from J, leaving 6 bases between. CDR1 and CDR2 from the germline V gene are SGHTA and FQGNSA. The length of the CDR3 is 12 residues. CDR3 amino acids: CASSQGNYGYTF. CDR3 coding DNA: TGTGCCAGCAGCCAGGGAAACTATGGCTACACCTTC. Drawing the rest from reference TRBV7-2 and TRBJ1-2, the complete variable domain is GAGVSQSPSNKVTEKGKDVELRCDPISGHTALYWYRQSLGQGLEFLIYFQGNSAPDKSGLPSDRFSAERTGGSVSTLTIQRTQQEDSAVYLCASSQGNYGYTFGSGTRLTVV.

The J gene is TRBJ1-2, the V gene TRBV7-9; 7 nucleotides line up with TRBD1. The CDR3 totals 16 residues. With 5 bases clipped from V and 4 bases from J, the junction kept 13 bases outside the gene matches. Germline V gene data show CDR1 as SEHNR and CDR2 as FQNEAQ (reference sequence). CDR3 sequence (DNA): TGTGCCAGCAGCCCTAGCCGATACGGGACAGCCTATGGCTACACCTTC. Translation: CASSPSRYGTAYGYTF. Filled out from reference TRBV7-9 and TRBJ1-2, the complete variable domain reads DTGVSQNPRHKITKRGQNVTFRCDPISEHNRLYWYRQTLGQGPEFLTYFQNEAQLEKSRLLSDRFSAERPKGSFSTLEIQRTEQGDSAMYLCASSPSRYGTAYGYTFGSGTRLTVV.

V gene TRBV7-9 combines with J gene TRBJ1-1; a possible D gene is TRBD1 (5 bases). CDR1 is SEHNR, CDR2 FQNEAQ, per germline (reference sequence). Trimming took 4 bases from V and 4 from J, leaving 10 bases between them. CDR3 size: 13 residues. The CDR3 region has the DNA TGTGCCAGCAGCTCCCAGGGAGGCACTGAAGCTTTCTTT. Amino acid sequence: CASSSQGGTEAFF. The entire variable domain, with the rest obtained from reference TRBV7-9 and TRBJ1-1, is as follows: DTGVSQNPRHKITKRGQNVTFRCDPISEHNRLYWYRQTLGQGPEFLTYFQNEAQLEKSRLLSDRFSAERPKGSFSTLEIQRTEQGDSAMYLCASSSQGGTEAFFGQGTRLTVV.

This clone occurred once. This sequence joins TRBV24-1 and TRBJ2-5; D is undetermined. The germline V gene encodes CDR1 KGHDR and CDR2 SFDVKD. The CDR3 consists of 15 residues. V was pared by 4 bases and J by 8 bases, with 19 bases between. The CDR3 reads CATSDPRSPTSTQYF. The CDR3 DNA reads as TGTGCCACCAGTGACCCCCGTAGCCCAACGAGTACCCAGTACTTC.

This chain links TRBV29-1 with TRBJ1-1; D uncertain. The V gene's germline CDR1 is SQVTM and CDR2 ANQGSEA. V lost 7 bases, J lost 2 bases, and 11 bases lay in between. This CDR3 is built from 12 residues. The CDR3 DNA follows: TGCAGCGCCCAACAAGTAAACACTGAAGCTTTCTTT. It encodes CSAQQVNTEAFF.

J is TRBJ2-3 and V is TRBV5-4, with D hard to call. Germline V gives CDR1 SGHNT, CDR2 YYREEE (reference sequence). The CDR3 is 13 amino acids. Deletions cut 0 bases from V and 4 bases from J, with 6 bases between. The CDR3 reads CASSLVGADTQYF. The CDR3 DNA reads TGTGCCAGCAGCTTGGTGGGCGCAGATACGCAGTATTTT.

V and J are TRBV9 and TRBJ2-5, with D perhaps matching TRBD1 (5 bases). The CDR3 length is 15 residues. Trimming removed 4 bases from V and 2 bases from J, with 15 bases in between. Germline V lookup: CDR1 SGDLS, CDR2 YYNGEE. CDR3 region: CASSRDSSWQETQYF. CDR3 nucleotide sequence: TGTGCCAGCAGCCGAGACAGTAGCTGGCAAGAGACCCAGTACTTC. Using reference TRBV9 and TRBJ2-5 for the parts outside the CDR3, the full variable domain is DSGVTQTPKHLITATGQRVTLRCSPRSGDLSVYWYQQSLDQGLQFLIQYYNGEERAKGNILERFSAQQFPDLHSELNLSSLELGDSALYFCASSRDSSWQETQYFGPGTRLLVL.

The CDR3 reads CASSASGQGVHNEQFF. The CDR3 DNA sequence: TGTGCCAGCAGTGCGTCGGGACAGGGGGTCCACAATGAGCAGTTCTTC. The chain carries TRBV28 and TRBJ2-1; 11 nucleotides align to TRBD1. The CDR3 covers 16 residues. Germline trimming cut 5 bases from V and 5 bases from J; bases unmatched to any gene: 8. CDR1 and CDR2 (germline): MDHEN, SYDVKM.

This chain links TRBV10-3 with TRBJ2-2; the D is unclear. The CDR3 is made up of 13 amino acids. V was shortened by 11 bases and J by 6 bases, with 16 bases between the two germline ends. CDR1 ENHRY and CDR2 SYGVKD come from the germline V gene. The CDR3 DNA follows: TGTGCCTTATCCACTGGAGCCCCCGGGGAGCTGTTTTTT. This encodes CALSTGAPGELFF.

This sequence joins TRBV2 and TRBJ2-1, with 12 bases aligning to TRBD2. V gave up 2 bases and J gave up 6 bases; unmatched junction bases: 11. CDR1 and CDR2 from the germline V gene are SNHLY and FYNNEI. The CDR3 loop spans 18 amino acids. The CDR3, as DNA: TGTGCCAGCAGTGAACTAGCGGGAGGGCCAACAACTTCCAATGAGCAGTTCTTC. Translation: CASSELAGGPTTSNEQFF.

The rearrangement uses TRBV4-3 and TRBJ2-1; the match to TRBD2 covers 7 bases. Germline V CDR1 and CDR2: LGHNA, YSLEER. The CDR3 contains 18 residues. Losses at the gene ends were 0 bases for V and 9 bases for J; bases not matched to a gene: 17. The CDR3 is CASSQEVGLAARKGEQFF. The CDR3 DNA is TGCGCCAGCAGCCAAGAAGTCGGGCTAGCGGCGCGGAAGGGTGAGCAGTTCTTC.